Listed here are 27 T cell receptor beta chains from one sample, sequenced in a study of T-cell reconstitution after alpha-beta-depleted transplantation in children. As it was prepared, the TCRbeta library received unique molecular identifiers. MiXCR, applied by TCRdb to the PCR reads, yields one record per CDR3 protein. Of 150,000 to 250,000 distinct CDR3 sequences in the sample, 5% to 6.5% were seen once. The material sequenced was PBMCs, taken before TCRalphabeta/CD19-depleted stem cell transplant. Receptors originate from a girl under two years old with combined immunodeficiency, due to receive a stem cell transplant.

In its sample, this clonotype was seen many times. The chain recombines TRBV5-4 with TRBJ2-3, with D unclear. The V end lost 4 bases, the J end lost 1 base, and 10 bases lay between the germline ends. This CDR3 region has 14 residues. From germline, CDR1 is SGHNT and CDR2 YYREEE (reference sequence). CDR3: CASSPSSRTDTQYF. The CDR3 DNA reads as TGTGCCAGCAGCCCTAGTAGCCGCACAGATACGCAGTATTTT. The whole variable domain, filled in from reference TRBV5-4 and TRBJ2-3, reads ETGVTQSPTHLIKTRGQQVTLRCSSQSGHNTVSWYQQALGQGPQFIFQYYREEENGRGNFPPRFSGLQFPNYSSELNVNALELDDSALYLCASSPSSRTDTQYFGPGTRLTVL.

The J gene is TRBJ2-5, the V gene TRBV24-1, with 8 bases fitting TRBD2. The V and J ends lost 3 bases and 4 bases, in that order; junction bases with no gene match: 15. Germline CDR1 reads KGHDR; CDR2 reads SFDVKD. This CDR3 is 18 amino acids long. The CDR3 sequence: CATSDPPGLGVGRETQYF. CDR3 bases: TGTGCCACCAGTGATCCTCCGGGACTAGGAGTGGGTCGAGAGACCCAGTACTTC.

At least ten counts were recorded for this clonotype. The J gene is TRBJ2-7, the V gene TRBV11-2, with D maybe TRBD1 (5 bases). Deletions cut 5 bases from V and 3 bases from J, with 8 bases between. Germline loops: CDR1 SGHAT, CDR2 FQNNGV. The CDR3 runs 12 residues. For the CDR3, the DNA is TGTGCCAGCAGCCCAGACAGCTACGAGCAGTACTTC. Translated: CASSPDSYEQYF.

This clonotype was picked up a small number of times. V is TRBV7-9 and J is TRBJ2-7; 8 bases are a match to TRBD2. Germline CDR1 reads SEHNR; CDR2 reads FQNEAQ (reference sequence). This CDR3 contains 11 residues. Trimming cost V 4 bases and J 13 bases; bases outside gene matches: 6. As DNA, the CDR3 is TGTGCCAGCAGCTCGGGGGGGACCGCATACTTC. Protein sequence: CASSSGGTAYF.

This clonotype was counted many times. In DNA, the CDR3 is TGTGCCAGCAGCAGGGACAGGGGGGACTATGGCTACACCTTC. Translating gives CASSRDRGDYGYTF. The chain joins TRBV5-6 to TRBJ1-2, with 11 bases that match TRBD1. Germline lookup yields CDR1 SGHDT and CDR2 YYEEEE. J was trimmed by 3 bases and V by 4 bases; bases with no gene match: 2. The CDR3 spans 14 residues.

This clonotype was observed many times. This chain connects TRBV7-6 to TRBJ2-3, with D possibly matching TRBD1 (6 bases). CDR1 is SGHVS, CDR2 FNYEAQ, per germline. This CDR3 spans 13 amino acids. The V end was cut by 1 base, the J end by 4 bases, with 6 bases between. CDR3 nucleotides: TGTGCCAGCAGCTTAGACAGGGCAGATACGCAGTATTTT. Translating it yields CASSLDRADTQYF.

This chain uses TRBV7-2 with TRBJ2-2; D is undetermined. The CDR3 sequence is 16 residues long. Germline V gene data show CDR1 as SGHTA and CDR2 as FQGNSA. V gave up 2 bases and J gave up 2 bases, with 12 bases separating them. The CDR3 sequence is CASSLLRPLNTGELFF. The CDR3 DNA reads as TGTGCCAGCAGCTTACTACGCCCCCTAAACACCGGGGAGCTGTTTTTT.

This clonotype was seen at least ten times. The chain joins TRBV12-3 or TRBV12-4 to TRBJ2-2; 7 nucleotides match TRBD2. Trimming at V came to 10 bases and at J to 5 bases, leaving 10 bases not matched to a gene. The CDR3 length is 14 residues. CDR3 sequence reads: CATIGGVSTGELFF. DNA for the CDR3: TGTGCCACCATTGGGGGGGTTTCAACCGGGGAGCTGTTTTTT.

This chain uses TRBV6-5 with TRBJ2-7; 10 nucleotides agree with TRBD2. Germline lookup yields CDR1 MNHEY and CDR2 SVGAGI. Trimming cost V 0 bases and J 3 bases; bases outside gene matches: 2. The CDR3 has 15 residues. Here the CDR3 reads CASSYSSSGSYEQYF. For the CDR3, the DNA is TGTGCCAGCAGTTACTCATCTAGCGGGAGCTACGAGCAGTACTTC.

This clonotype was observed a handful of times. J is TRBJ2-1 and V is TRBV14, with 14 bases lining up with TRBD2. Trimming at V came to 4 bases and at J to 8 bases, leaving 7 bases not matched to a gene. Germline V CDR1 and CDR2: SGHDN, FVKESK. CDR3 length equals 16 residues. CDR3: CASSRTGTSGRHEQFF. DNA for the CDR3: TGTGCCAGCAGCCGGACCGGGACTAGCGGGAGACATGAGCAGTTCTTC.

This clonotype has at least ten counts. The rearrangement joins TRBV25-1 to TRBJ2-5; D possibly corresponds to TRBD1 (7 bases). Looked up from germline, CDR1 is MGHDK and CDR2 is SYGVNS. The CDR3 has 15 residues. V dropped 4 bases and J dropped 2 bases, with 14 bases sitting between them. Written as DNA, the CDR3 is TGTGCCAGCAGTGGCCCTGCAGGGGGGCAAGAGACCCAGTACTTC. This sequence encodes CASSGPAGGQETQYF.

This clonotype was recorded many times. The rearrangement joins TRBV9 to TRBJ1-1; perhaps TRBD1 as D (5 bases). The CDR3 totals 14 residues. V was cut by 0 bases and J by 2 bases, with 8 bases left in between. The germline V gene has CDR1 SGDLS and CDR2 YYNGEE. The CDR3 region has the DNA TGTGCCAGCAGCGTAGCCGGGGGAAACACTGAAGCTTTCTTT. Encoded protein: CASSVAGGNTEAFF. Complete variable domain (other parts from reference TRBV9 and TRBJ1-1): DSGVTQTPKHLITATGQRVTLRCSPRSGDLSVYWYQQSLDQGLQFLIQYYNGEERAKGNILERFSAQQFPDLHSELNLSSLELGDSALYFCASSVAGGNTEAFFGQGTRLTVV.

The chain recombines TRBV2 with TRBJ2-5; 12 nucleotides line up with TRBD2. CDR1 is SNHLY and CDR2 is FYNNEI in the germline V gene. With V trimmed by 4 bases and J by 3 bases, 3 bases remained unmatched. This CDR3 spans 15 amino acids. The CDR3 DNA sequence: TGTGCCAGCAGTGGACTAGCGGGGGCCAAAGAGACCCAGTACTTC. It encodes CASSGLAGAKETQYF. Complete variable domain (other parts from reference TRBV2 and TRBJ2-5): EPEVTQTPSHQVTQMGQEVILRCVPISNHLYFYWYRQILGQKVEFLVSFYNNEISEKSEIFDDQFSVERPDGSNFTLKIRSTKLEDSAMYFCASSGLAGAKETQYFGPGTRLLVL.

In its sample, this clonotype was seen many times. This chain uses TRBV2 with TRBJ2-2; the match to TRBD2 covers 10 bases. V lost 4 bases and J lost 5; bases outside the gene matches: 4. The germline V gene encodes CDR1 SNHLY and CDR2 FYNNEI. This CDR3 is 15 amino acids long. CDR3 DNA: TGTGCCAGCAGTGTCTATAGCGGGAGGACCGGGGAGCTGTTTTTT. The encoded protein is CASSVYSGRTGELFF.

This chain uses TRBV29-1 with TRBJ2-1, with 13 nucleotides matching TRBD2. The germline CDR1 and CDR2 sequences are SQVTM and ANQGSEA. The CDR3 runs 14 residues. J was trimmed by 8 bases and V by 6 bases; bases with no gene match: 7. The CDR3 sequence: CSVATSGRAYEQFF. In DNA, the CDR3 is TGCAGCGTCGCTACTAGCGGGAGGGCGTATGAGCAGTTCTTC.

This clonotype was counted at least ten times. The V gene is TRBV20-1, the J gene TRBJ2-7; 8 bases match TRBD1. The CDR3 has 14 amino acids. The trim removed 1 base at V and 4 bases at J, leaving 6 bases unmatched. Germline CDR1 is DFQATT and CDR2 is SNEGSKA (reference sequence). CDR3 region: CSARVVRGLYEQYF. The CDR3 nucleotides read TGCAGTGCTAGAGTAGTCAGGGGGCTTTACGAGCAGTACTTC.

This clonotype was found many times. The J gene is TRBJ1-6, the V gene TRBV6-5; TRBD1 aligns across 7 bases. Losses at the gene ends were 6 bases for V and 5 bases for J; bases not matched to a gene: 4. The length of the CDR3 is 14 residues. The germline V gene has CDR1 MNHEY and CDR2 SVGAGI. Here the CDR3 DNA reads TGTGCCAGCAGCAAAGGGACAGATAATTCACCCCTCCACTTT. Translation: CASSKGTDNSPLHF.

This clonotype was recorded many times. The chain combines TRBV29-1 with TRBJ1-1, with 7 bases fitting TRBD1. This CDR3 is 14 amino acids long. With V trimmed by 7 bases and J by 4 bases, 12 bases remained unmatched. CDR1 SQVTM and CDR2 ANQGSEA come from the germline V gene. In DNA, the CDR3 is TGCAGCGCCATTCGACAGGGTCGGGGCACTGAAGCTTTCTTT. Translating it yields CSAIRQGRGTEAFF.

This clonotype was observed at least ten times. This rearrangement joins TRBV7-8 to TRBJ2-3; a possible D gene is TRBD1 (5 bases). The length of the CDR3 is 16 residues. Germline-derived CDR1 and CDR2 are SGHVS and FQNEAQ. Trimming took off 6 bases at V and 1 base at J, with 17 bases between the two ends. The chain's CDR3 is CASRSLPEGGTDTQYF. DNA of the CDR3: TGTGCCAGCAGGTCGCTACCTGAAGGGGGCACAGATACGCAGTATTTT. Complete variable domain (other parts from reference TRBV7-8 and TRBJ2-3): GAGVSQSPRYKVAKRGQDVALRCDPISGHVSLFWYQQALGQGPEFLTYFQNEAQLDKSGLPSDRFFAERPEGSVSTLKIQRTQQEDSAVYLCASRSLPEGGTDTQYFGPGTRLTVL.

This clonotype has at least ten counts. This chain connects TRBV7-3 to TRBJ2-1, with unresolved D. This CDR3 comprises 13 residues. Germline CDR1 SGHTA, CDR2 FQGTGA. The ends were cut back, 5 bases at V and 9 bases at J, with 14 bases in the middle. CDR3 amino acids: CASSPLPVSEQFF. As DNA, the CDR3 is TGTGCCAGCAGCCCTCTCCCGGTTAGTGAGCAGTTCTTC.

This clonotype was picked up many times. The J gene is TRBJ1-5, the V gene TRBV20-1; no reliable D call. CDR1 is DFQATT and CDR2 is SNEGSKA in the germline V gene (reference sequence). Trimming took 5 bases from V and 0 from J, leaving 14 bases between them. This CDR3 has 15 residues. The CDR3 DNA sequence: TGCAGTGCTGGCGACTTGGTCGCTAGCAATCAGCCCCAGCATTTT. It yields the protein CSAGDLVASNQPQHF.

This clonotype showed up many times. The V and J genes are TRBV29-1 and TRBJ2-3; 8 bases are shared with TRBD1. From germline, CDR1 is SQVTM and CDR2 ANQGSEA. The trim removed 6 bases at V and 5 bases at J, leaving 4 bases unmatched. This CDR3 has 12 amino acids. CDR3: CSVGQGGDTQYF. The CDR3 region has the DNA TGCAGCGTCGGACAGGGTGGAGATACGCAGTATTTT.

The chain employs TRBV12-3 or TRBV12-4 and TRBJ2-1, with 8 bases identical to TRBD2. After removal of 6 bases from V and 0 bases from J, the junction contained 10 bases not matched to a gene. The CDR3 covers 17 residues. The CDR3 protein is CASSSGLAKTSYNEQFF. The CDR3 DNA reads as TGTGCCAGCAGCTCCGGACTAGCCAAAACCTCCTACAATGAGCAGTTCTTC.

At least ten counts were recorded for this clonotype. The CDR3 nucleotides are TGTGCCAGCAGTTACTCCGCCGACAGGGCCTACAATGAGCAGTTCTTC. Translated: CASSYSADRAYNEQFF. This chain uses TRBV6-2 or TRBV6-3 with TRBJ2-1; TRBD1 agrees at 7 bases. CDR1 and CDR2 (germline): MNHEY, SVGEGT. Trimming at V came to 0 bases and at J to 2 bases, leaving 4 bases not matched to a gene. The CDR3 has 16 residues.

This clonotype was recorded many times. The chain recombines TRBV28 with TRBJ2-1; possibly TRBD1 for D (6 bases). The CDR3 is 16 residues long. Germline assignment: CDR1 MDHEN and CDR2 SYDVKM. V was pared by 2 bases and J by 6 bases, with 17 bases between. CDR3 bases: TGTGCCAGCAGTTTAATAAGCCAGGGGATTATCAATGAGCAGTTCTTC. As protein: CASSLISQGIINEQFF.

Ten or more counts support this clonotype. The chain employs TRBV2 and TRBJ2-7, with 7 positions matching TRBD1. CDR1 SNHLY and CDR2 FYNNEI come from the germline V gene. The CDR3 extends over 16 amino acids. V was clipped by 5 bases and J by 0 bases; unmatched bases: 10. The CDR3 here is CASSWPRGRGSYEQYF. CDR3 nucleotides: TGTGCCAGCAGTTGGCCCAGGGGGAGAGGCTCCTACGAGCAGTACTTC.

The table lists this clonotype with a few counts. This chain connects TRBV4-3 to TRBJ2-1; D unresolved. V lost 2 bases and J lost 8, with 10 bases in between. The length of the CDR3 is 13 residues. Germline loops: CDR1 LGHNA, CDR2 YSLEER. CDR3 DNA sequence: TGCGCCAGCAGCCAACACTATGAGTATGAGCAGTTCTTC. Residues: CASSQHYEYEQFF.